Sequencing of this T cell receptor beta chain was carried out in a study of blood T cell repertoires in COVID-19. Turning to the study itself: In each case, the material was cDNA or gDNA derived from T cells, B-cell-depleted T cells, or PBMCs.

V shed 4 bases and J 3 bases; nucleotides not matched to a gene: 2. This CDR3 contains 13 residues. Authors' methods: Researchers report that nucleated cell counts were estimated from reference gene primer amplification. The protocol was immunoSEQ multiplex PCR, while the TCRdb copy is restricted to in-frame clones and leaves out a portion. Clone size and the V and J calls come from that table; the DNA yielded D and trimming. The repertoire includes some 31,000 clones, 85% of them detected once, and 14% sits in the top ten. The rearrangement links TRBV12-3 or TRBV12-4 to TRBJ2-5; TRBD1 matches 7 bases. This clonotype was obtained from a human donor with acute or convalescent COVID-19. The donor label of this sample is uncertain. Sequenced input: peripheral blood. The CDR3 DNA reads TGTGCCAGCAGTTCGGGACAGAAAGAGACCCAGTACTTC. This sequence encodes CASSSGQKETQYF.